The T cell receptor beta chain under discussion was sequenced for a study of metastatic and nonmetastatic thyroid tumors. Study observations and caveats: It was reported that TCR beta diversity was significantly higher in malignant thyroid tumors than benign nodules, in blood and tumor.

None of the patients had undergone any treatment ahead of thyroid surgery. In germline, CDR1 is SGHVS, CDR2 FNYEAQ. Unmatched junction bases numbered 4, after V lost 2 bases and J lost 6 bases. This CDR3 spans 15 amino acids. How the authors handled the data: Built for papillary thyroid cancer, a distant-metastasis classifier drew on CDR3 differences across clinicopathological groups. Using MiXCR, TCRdb re-called clones from the PCR reads. In this record, the V and J calls reflect TCRdb's handling and not the investigators' own analysis. The sample lists under 50,000 clones; 15% to 20% were seen once. This clone was found many times. Its antigen is undetermined.

The sequencing sample was made of tumor tissue. The receptor's source is a female donor with papillary thyroid cancer or a benign thyroid nodule (not recorded which). Some clones in this sample may be carry-over from other donors' samples. The chain employs TRBV7-6 and TRBJ2-1, with 10 nucleotides matching TRBD2. The chain's CDR3 is CASSLRLAGANEQFF. CDR3 DNA: TGTGCCAGCAGCTTACGTCTAGCGGGAGCCAATGAGCAGTTCTTC.